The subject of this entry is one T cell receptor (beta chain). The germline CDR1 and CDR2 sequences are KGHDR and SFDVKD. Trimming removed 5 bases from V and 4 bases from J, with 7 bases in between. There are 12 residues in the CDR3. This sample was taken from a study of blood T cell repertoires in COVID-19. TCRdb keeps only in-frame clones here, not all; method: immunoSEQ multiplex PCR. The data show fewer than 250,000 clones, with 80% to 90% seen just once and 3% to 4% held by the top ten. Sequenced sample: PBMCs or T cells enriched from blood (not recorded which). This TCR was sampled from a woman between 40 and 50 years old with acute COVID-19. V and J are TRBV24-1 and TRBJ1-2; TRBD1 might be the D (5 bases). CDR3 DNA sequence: TGTGCCACCAGTGGGGGCAGCTATGGCTACACCTTC. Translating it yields CATSGGSYGYTF.